Below are 26 T cell receptor beta chains sequenced from a single sample in a study of CD8+ T cells in alopecia areata. Extraction of RNA preceded its reverse transcription into cDNA, which served as the sequencing template. The method was immunoSEQ multiplex PCR; TCRdb's version includes in-frame clones alone and lacks a portion of them. The table has some 180,000 clones, almost 65% seen once; the top ten hold more than 1.5%. Sample: CD4+ T cells sorted from blood, taken at week 0. These receptors were taken from a human donor with alopecia areata.

The chain joins TRBV29-1 to TRBJ2-5, with no clear D. There are 12 residues in the CDR3. Between the trimmed V and J ends, which lost 4 bases and 1 base, there was a span of 7 bases. Germline V gene lookup returns CDR1 SQVTM and CDR2 ANQGSEA. CDR3 amino acids: CSVGDIQETQYF. The DNA of the CDR3 is TGCAGCGTTGGGGATATCCAAGAGACCCAGTACTTC.

The chain couples TRBV9 to TRBJ2-2, with a possible D match to TRBD1 (6 bases). Germline V lookup: CDR1 SGDLS, CDR2 YYNGEE. Trimming left V 1 base short and J 1 base short, with 8 bases between. The CDR3 loop spans 15 amino acids. CDR3 DNA: TGTGCCAGCAGCGTACAGGGGAGGAACACCGGGGAGCTGTTTTTT. It translates to CASSVQGRNTGELFF.

The CDR3: CASRRTGNTEAFF. As DNA, the CDR3 is TGTGCCAGCAGGCGGACAGGGAACACTGAAGCTTTCTTT. The chain couples TRBV7-3 to TRBJ1-1; 7 bases agree with TRBD1. The ends lost 6 bases at V and 1 base at J; junction bases unmatched: 2. This CDR3 has 13 residues. The germline CDR1 and CDR2 sequences are SGHTA and FQGTGA.

Remarks on this clone: An end of the junction does not agree with germline; a read error may underlie this. The rearrangement uses TRBV2 and TRBJ1-5; no reliable D call. From germline, CDR1 is SNHLY and CDR2 FYNNEI. The CDR3 extends over 12 amino acids. The CDR3 loop is CASGDSNQPQHF. The CDR3 bases are TGTGCCAGCGGTGACAGCAATCAGCCCCAGCATTTT.

The chain combines TRBV6-6 with TRBJ1-1, with D unresolved. This CDR3 is built from 13 residues. V gave up 5 bases and J gave up 4 bases, with 11 bases separating them. The germline V gene has CDR1 MNHNY and CDR2 SVGAGI (reference sequence). The CDR3 DNA is TGTGCCAGCAGTCCCGTCTCCGCCACTGAAGCTTTCTTT. It is translated as CASSPVSATEAFF.

In regard to this clone: The sample contains more than one DNA sequence encoding this CDR3. The chain uses TRBV29-1 and TRBJ2-3, with a possible D match to TRBD1 (5 bases). V was pared by 3 bases and J by 1 base, with 5 bases between. This CDR3 has 12 amino acids. Germline V gene data show CDR1 as SQVTM and CDR2 as ANQGSEA. DNA of the CDR3: TGCAGCGTTGAGACAGGCACAGATACGCAGTATTTT. It yields the protein CSVETGTDTQYF.

V and J are TRBV15 and TRBJ1-6, with D unresolved. Germline CDR1 reads LNHNV; CDR2 reads YYDKDF (reference sequence). The V and J ends lost 0 bases and 5 bases respectively, with 5 bases between them. The CDR3 runs to 14 residues. The CDR3 reads CATSRDKDNSPLHF. The CDR3 nucleotides are TGTGCCACCAGCAGAGACAAGGATAATTCACCCCTCCACTTT.

The chain combines TRBV2 with TRBJ2-7; 8 nucleotides match TRBD1. Per germline, CDR1 SNHLY and CDR2 FYNNEI. The CDR3 totals 13 residues. The V and J ends lost 5 bases and 5 bases, in that order; junction bases with no gene match: 5. The CDR3 DNA reads TGTGCCAGCAGTCGGACAGGGTGGGACGAGCAGTACTTC. It specifies CASSRTGWDEQYF. Together with reference TRBV2 and TRBJ2-7, the CDR3 gives the full variable domain: EPEVTQTPSHQVTQMGQEVILRCVPISNHLYFYWYRQILGQKVEFLVSFYNNEISEKSEIFDDQFSVERPDGSNFTLKIRSTKLEDSAMYFCASSRTGWDEQYFGPGTRLTVT.

This chain uses TRBV10-3 with TRBJ2-7; no reliable D call. This CDR3 has 12 residues. Germline CDR1 and CDR2: ENHRY and SYGVKD. V was shortened by 0 bases and J by 6 bases, with 6 bases between the two germline ends. The CDR3 loop is CAISESAREQYF. The CDR3 coding sequence is TGTGCCATCAGTGAGTCGGCACGCGAGCAGTACTTC.

The sample holds one count of this clone. V and J are TRBV25-1 and TRBJ1-2; D is perhaps TRBD1 (5 bases). With 0 bases removed from V and 5 bases from J, the gap between germline ends came to 16 bases. This CDR3 contains 16 residues. CDR1 and CDR2 from the germline V gene are MGHDK and SYGVNS. The CDR3 DNA reads as TGTGCCAGCAGTGAATATCGGCAGGGAAGTTTTTATGGCTACACCTTC. Translated, it gives CASSEYRQGSFYGYTF.

The sample holds a few counts of this clone. V usage is TRBV29-1 and J usage is TRBJ1-2; TRBD1 is a possible D gene (5 bases). This CDR3 is 14 amino acids long. CDR1 is SQVTM and CDR2 is ANQGSEA in the germline V gene. V lost 1 base to trimming and J lost 2 bases, with 11 bases between them. In DNA form, the CDR3 reads TGCAGCGTTGAAGGCTTGGGGCTCAACTATGGCTACACCTTC. It is translated as CSVEGLGLNYGYTF. Full variable domain (outside the CDR3, taken from reference TRBV29-1 and TRBJ1-2): SAVISQKPSRDICQRGTSLTIQCQVDSQVTMMFWYRQQPGQSLTLIATANQGSEATYESGFVIDKFPISRPNLTFSTLTVSNMSPEDSSIYLCSVEGLGLNYGYTFGSGTRLTVV.

J is TRBJ2-2 and V is TRBV5-1; 7 nucleotides align to TRBD2. Germline V gene data show CDR1 as SGHRS and CDR2 as YFSETQ. With 4 bases clipped from V and 10 bases from J, the junction kept 7 bases outside the gene matches. The CDR3 runs to 13 residues. In DNA form, the CDR3 reads TGCGCCAGCAGCAGTGGACTAGACGAGGAGCTGTTTTTT. Translation: CASSSGLDEELFF.

The chain links TRBV9 to TRBJ2-1; D is undetermined. V was pared by 0 bases and J by 10 bases, with 11 bases between. Germline loops: CDR1 SGDLS, CDR2 YYNGEE. This CDR3 is 13 amino acids long. The CDR3 reads CASSVGEVMEQFF. The CDR3 DNA is TGTGCCAGCAGCGTAGGAGAGGTCATGGAGCAGTTCTTC.

The rearrangement joins TRBV30 to TRBJ1-1; the D is unclear. CDR1 and CDR2 from the germline V gene are GTSNPN and SVGIG (reference sequence). V was clipped by 4 bases and J by 11 bases, with 17 bases between them. There are 12 residues in the CDR3. DNA of the CDR3: TGTGCCTGGAATCCACCGATCAGCAGGGCTTTCTTT. It yields the protein CAWNPPISRAFF.

V usage is TRBV4-1 and J usage is TRBJ2-1; D gene unclear. The germline V gene encodes CDR1 MGHRA and CDR2 YSYEKL. Trimming stripped 0 bases from V and 0 bases from J, with 12 bases between. The length of the CDR3 is 17 residues. The CDR3 here is CASSQDGKASSYNEQFF. The CDR3 DNA reads TGCGCCAGCAGCCAAGATGGGAAGGCGAGCTCCTACAATGAGCAGTTCTTC.

A few counts support this clone. The chain is built from TRBV28 and TRBJ1-1, with 7 bases lining up with TRBD1. The germline gives CDR1 MDHEN, CDR2 SYDVKM. This CDR3 is built from 14 residues. Trimming cost V 8 bases and J 3 bases; bases outside gene matches: 9. Here the CDR3 reads CASRTTGLDTEAFF. The CDR3 DNA reads TGTGCCAGCCGTACGACAGGGTTGGACACTGAAGCTTTCTTT.

The V gene is TRBV30, the J gene TRBJ1-4, with D perhaps TRBD1 (6 bases). The CDR3 length is 13 residues. Germline V CDR1 and CDR2: GTSNPN, SVGIG (reference sequence). Trimming pared 1 base from V and 13 bases from J, leaving 16 bases between. The CDR3 is CAWSGGLDSLLFF. CDR3 bases: TGTGCCTGGAGTGGGGGTTTGGACAGCTTACTGTTTTTT.

Comments on this clone: Other DNA sequences within the sample encode an identical CDR3. This chain uses TRBV30 with TRBJ1-6; TRBD1 agrees at 10 bases. The CDR3 has 15 residues. The ends lost 0 bases at V and 7 bases at J; junction bases unmatched: 3. CDR1 is GTSNPN, CDR2 SVGIG, per germline (reference sequence). CDR3 loop: CAWSVLGQGNSPLHF. The CDR3 DNA reads as TGTGCCTGGAGTGTCTTGGGACAGGGGAATTCACCCCTCCACTTT.

The chain uses TRBV4-1 and TRBJ1-1; 7 bases are shared with TRBD1. Germline lookup yields CDR1 MGHRA and CDR2 YSYEKL. CDR3 length equals 14 residues. With 2 bases clipped from V and 6 bases from J, the junction kept 6 bases outside the gene matches. The CDR3 protein is CASSQRGQGAEAFF. Written as DNA, the CDR3 is TGCGCCAGCAGCCAAAGGGGCCAGGGGGCTGAAGCTTTCTTT.

This chain's CDR3 is CAISLTGLYGYTF. Here the CDR3 DNA reads TGTGCCATCAGTCTGACAGGGCTTTATGGCTACACCTTC. The chain couples TRBV10-3 to TRBJ1-2, with TRBD1 matching over 7 bases. This CDR3 is 13 amino acids long. In germline, CDR1 is ENHRY, CDR2 SYGVKD. J gave up 5 bases and V 5 bases, and 5 bases lay outside the gene matches.

The chain couples TRBV5-6 to TRBJ2-7; possible D gene TRBD1, 5 bases. The CDR3 extends over 16 amino acids. Between the trimmed V and J ends, which lost 0 bases and 2 bases, there was a span of 15 bases. Germline V lookup: CDR1 SGHDT, CDR2 YYEEEE. The CDR3 DNA reads TGTGCCAGCAGCTTGGCAGGGAATAGTAGAGCCTACGAGCAGTACTTC. Its protein product is CASSLAGNSRAYEQYF.

This clone was found a few times. The same CDR3 can be traced to other DNA sequences in this sample. The chain uses TRBV29-1 and TRBJ2-7; 8 bases are shared with TRBD1. Germline V gives CDR1 SQVTM, CDR2 ANQGSEA. This CDR3 is 13 amino acids long. The junction had 3 bases not matched to a gene; V was cut back by 4 bases and J by 1 base. CDR3 sequence: CSVVGQGSYEQYF. In DNA form, the CDR3 reads TGCAGCGTTGTAGGACAGGGATCCTACGAGCAGTACTTC.

The chain is built from TRBV30 and TRBJ2-3; D might be TRBD1 (5 bases). The CDR3 contains 12 residues. Per germline, CDR1 GTSNPN and CDR2 SVGIG (reference sequence). The V end was cut by 5 bases, the J end by 2 bases, with 8 bases between. The CDR3 here is CAWDSFTDTQYF. CDR3 sequence (DNA): TGTGCCTGGGACAGTTTCACAGATACGCAGTATTTT.

This clone has only one observation. The chain couples TRBV4-3 to TRBJ1-2, with 10 bases fitting TRBD1. CDR1 is LGHNA, CDR2 YSLEER, per germline. Trimming cost V 0 bases and J 7 bases; bases outside gene matches: 5. There are 15 residues in the CDR3. The CDR3 DNA follows: TGCGCCAGCAGCCAAGATTATGGGACAGGGGTTGGCTACACCTTC. Protein: CASSQDYGTGVGYTF.

This clone was counted between two and nine times. This chain connects TRBV10-3 to TRBJ2-1; 7 bases line up with TRBD2. Germline-derived CDR1 and CDR2 are ENHRY and SYGVKD. The CDR3 loop spans 15 amino acids. V lost 0 bases, J lost 2 bases, and 1 base stayed unmatched. The CDR3 nucleotides are TGTGCCATCAGTGAGTCCAGCGGGGCCTACAATGAGCAGTTCTTC. It yields the protein CAISESSGAYNEQFF.

This clone was recorded many times. CDR3 loop: CASSGQGLYEQYF. The CDR3 DNA reads TGTGCCAGCTCCGGGCAGGGCCTCTACGAGCAGTACTTC. The chain joins TRBV28 to TRBJ2-7; maybe TRBD1 (5 bases). This CDR3 region has 13 residues. Germline values: CDR1 MDHEN, CDR2 SYDVKM. The V gene lost 8 bases and the J gene lost 3 bases, with 14 bases spanning the gap. The whole variable domain, filled in from reference TRBV28 and TRBJ2-7, reads DVKVTQSSRYLVKRTGEKVFLECVQDMDHENMFWYRQDPGLGLRLIYFSYDVKMKEKGDIPEGYSVSREKKERFSLILESASTNQTSMYLCASSGQGLYEQYFGPGTRLTVT.